This TCR beta chain was identified in a study of blood T cell repertoires in COVID-19 (TCRdb year 2020). Regarding the study in general: Samples covering the acute and convalescent phases of COVID-19 were provided by collaborators in the United States, Italy and Spain. The prospective study material was composed of cDNA or gDNA derived from T cells, B-cell-depleted T cells, or PBMCs. Subjects who had been exposed to COVID-19, were actively infected with it, or had recovered from it provided the deeply sampled blood TCRbeta repertoires that made up the dataset. The repertoires were released in a freely available public database meant as a resource for research on the immune response to SARS-CoV-2. Samples were obtained from the ongoing ImmuneRACE study (first 160 participants) and from over a thousand subjects provided by 6 global collaborators. The sample metadata nearly always contained a de-identified subject ID, COVID-19 status, age in years and sex. Where available, HLA class I and class II types were obtained from metadata supplied by the sample provider rather than from assay-based typing. What the authors observed across the whole study: How much clinical and demographic metadata was included differed by source and by participant, and the metadata was provided uncurated.

At one collaborating source in Seattle, patients were enrolled during active infection and were followed longitudinally through the course of disease. Each collaborating institution followed its own protocols to collect whole blood in K2EDTA tubes. For TCRbeta analysis, collaborators shipped samples in one of three forms: frozen whole blood, isolated PBMCs, or DNA extracted from either of those sample types. Regarding this clone: Its antigen is currently not known. Base-call qualities are not available, and no considerably larger clone is one nucleotide away.

The immunoSEQ Assay, a bias-controlled multiplex PCR, was used to amplify TCRbeta CDR3 regions from genomic DNA. The source study handled its data this way. The number of nucleated cells in each sample was estimated from the amplification of reference gene primers within the assay. To quantify the absolute abundance of each unique TCRbeta CDR3 rearrangement, sequence reads were collapsed and filtered. For each sample, productive Simpson clonality was calculated as the square root of Simpson's diversity index over productive rearrangements. The table comes from immuneACCESS by way of TCRdb, which keeps in-frame sequences with V and J called. Part of the clones is missing from these tables; in studies checked, under half for an unresolved V gene and the rest for unknown reasons. That table supplies the V and J calls and clone size; D and trimming were determined from the DNA. In all, the sample holds approximately 460,000 clones, and approximately 92% of those were seen once. The top ten constitute around 0.92% of the sample.

Taken from cysteine to phenylalanine, the CDR3 has 14 residues. The retained sequence is limited to the CDR3, 42 bases, with the frame set at the first base. V is cut back by 4 bases and J by 7 bases, with 8 bases in the junction unmatched. CDR1 WNHNN and CDR2 SYGVQD are derived from the germline V gene (reference sequence). The sequencing input was peripheral blood. The receptor comes from a man younger than 35 with COVID-19, enrolled during active disease. The chain couples TRBV10-1 to TRBJ2-7, and 9 junction bases match TRBD2. The nucleotides are TGCGCCAGCAGTGTTCCTAGCGGGATCGGGGAGCAGTACTTC. Translation gives CASSVPSGIGEQYF.